Given below is one T cell receptor (beta chain) in context. These data are taken from a study of blood T cell repertoires in COVID-19. In the study overall: Italy, Spain and the United States were the sources of the convalescent and acute COVID-19 samples. T cells, B-cell-depleted T cells, or PBMCs supplied cDNA or gDNA.

Original methodology: Counts of nucleated cells, estimated from reference gene primer amplification, were obtained. The assay was immunoSEQ multiplex PCR, and TCRdb's table has in-frame clones only and misses some. Clonal size and the V and J genes are those of that table, whereas D and trimming came from the DNA. The data show 70,000 to 75,000 clones, with roughly 80% seen just once and 28% held by the top ten. CDR1 is SQVTM and CDR2 is ANQGSEA in the germline V gene. This CDR3 is built from 13 residues. Trimming took 4 bases from V and 5 from J; bases not matched to a gene: 7. The rearrangement links TRBV29-1 to TRBJ1-1; 7 positions agree with TRBD1. The sequence was obtained from a man aged 65 to 85 with acute or convalescent COVID-19. The sequenced sample was peripheral blood. The CDR3 DNA reads as TGCAGCGTTGCTCCCGAACAGGGGACTGAAGCTTTCTTT. This sequence encodes CSVAPEQGTEAFF.